A single sample gave rise to the 14 T cell receptor beta chains below, sequenced in a study of cytomegalovirus exposure and HLA in healthy donors. The PCR made use of 60 Vbeta and 13 Jbeta primers. Sequencing used immunoSEQ multiplex PCR; TCRdb keeps in-frame clones, though not all of them. Among 210,000 or so clones listed, roughly 90% were seen once. Sequences were obtained from PBMCs. All receptors derive from a woman under 30 in good health and CMV-seronegative.

The rearrangement links TRBV7-6 to TRBJ2-3; maybe TRBD2 (6 bases). With 4 bases removed from V and 7 bases from J, the gap between germline ends came to 18 bases. Germline loops: CDR1 SGHVS, CDR2 FNYEAQ. The CDR3 is 15 amino acids. The CDR3 DNA sequence: TGTGCCAGCAGCTCTCAACGGGGGACCTCGAATACGCAGTATTTT. Translated, it gives CASSSQRGTSNTQYF.

The chain links TRBV4-1 to TRBJ1-2; D unclear. The V end lost 3 bases, the J end lost 2 bases, and 16 bases lay between the germline ends. CDR3 size: 16 residues. Germline CDR1 is MGHRA and CDR2 is YSYEKL. The CDR3, as DNA: TGCGCCAGCAGCCACCTTCTTGGAGGTAACAACTATGGCTACACCTTC. Its translation is CASSHLLGGNNYGYTF.

The J gene is TRBJ2-7, the V gene TRBV5-4; the match to TRBD2 covers 14 bases. V was pared by 2 bases and J by 2 bases, with 9 bases of the junction left unmatched. Germline V gene sequence: CDR1 SGHNT, CDR2 YYREEE (reference sequence). CDR3 length: 18 amino acids. CDR3 loop: CASSLAGTSGSIAYEQYF. In nucleotides, the CDR3 is TGTGCCAGCAGCTTAGCCGGGACTAGCGGGAGTATCGCCTACGAGCAGTACTTC.

The rearrangement joins TRBV19 to TRBJ1-1, with TRBD1 matching over 7 bases. Germline V gene sequence: CDR1 LNHDA, CDR2 SQIVND (reference sequence). V lost 6 bases and J lost 2; bases outside the gene matches: 6. This CDR3 region has 14 residues. The CDR3 loop reads CASRVRDSNTEAFF. The CDR3 DNA follows: TGTGCCAGTAGGGTCCGGGACAGCAACACTGAAGCTTTCTTT. Together with reference TRBV19 and TRBJ1-1, the CDR3 gives the full variable domain: DGGITQSPKYLFRKEGQNVTLSCEQNLNHDAMYWYRQDPGQGLRLIYYSQIVNDFQKGDIAEGYSVSREKKESFPLTVTSAQKNPTAFYLCASRVRDSNTEAFFGQGTRLTVV.

The rearrangement links TRBV4-2 to TRBJ2-1; perhaps TRBD1 as D (5 bases). The length of the CDR3 is 16 residues. CDR1 LGHNA and CDR2 YNFKEQ come from the germline V gene. The V gene lost 1 base and the J gene lost 5 bases, with 15 bases spanning the gap. For the CDR3, the DNA is TGTGCCAGCAGCCAAGCAGCTAGGGGCCGGAACAATGAGCAGTTCTTC. Translating gives CASSQAARGRNNEQFF.

The rearrangement uses TRBV5-5 and TRBJ1-2; D may be TRBD1 (5 bases). Trimming took off 2 bases at V and 1 base at J, with 9 bases between the two ends. CDR3 length: 14 amino acids. Germline assignment: CDR1 SGHKS and CDR2 YYEKEE (reference sequence). This CDR3 is CASSLDRVNYGYTF. CDR3 sequence (DNA): TGTGCCAGCAGCTTAGACAGAGTTAACTATGGCTACACCTTC.

This rearrangement joins TRBV4-3 to TRBJ2-2; TRBD2 matches 10 bases. Germline CDR1 LGHNA, CDR2 YSLEER. Trimming at V came to 4 bases and at J to 0 bases, leaving 11 bases not matched to a gene. This CDR3 has 19 residues. CDR3 loop: CASSRGPRGLATNTGELFF. The CDR3 bases are TGCGCCAGCAGCCGAGGACCGAGGGGACTAGCGACGAACACCGGGGAGCTGTTTTTT.

This chain connects TRBV18 to TRBJ2-7; 9 positions match TRBD2. The CDR3 covers 13 residues. The germline CDR1 and CDR2 sequences are KGHSH and LQKENI. The J segment lost 7 bases and the V segment lost 2 bases, leaving 3 bases of the junction unmatched. The CDR3 spells CASSPSGGSEQYF. In nucleotides, the CDR3 is TGTGCCAGCTCACCAAGCGGGGGGAGTGAGCAGTACTTC.

The chain employs TRBV11-2 and TRBJ1-1; unclear D gene. The CDR3 runs to 13 residues. Germline loops: CDR1 SGHAT, CDR2 FQNNGV. V lost 7 bases to trimming and J lost 0 bases, with 9 bases between them. CDR3 loop: CASTFQVNTEAFF. The CDR3 DNA reads TGTGCCAGCACCTTCCAGGTGAACACTGAAGCTTTCTTT.

This chain's CDR3 is CASSYGQGANGYTF. CDR3 sequence (DNA): TGTGCCAGCAGTTACGGTCAGGGGGCGAATGGCTACACCTTC. The chain links TRBV27 to TRBJ1-2, with 8 positions matching TRBD1. The trim removed 4 bases at V and 6 bases at J, leaving 7 bases unmatched. In germline, CDR1 is MNHEY, CDR2 SMNVEV (reference sequence). This CDR3 comprises 14 residues.

This clone showed up just once. The chain combines TRBV2 with TRBJ1-1; D unclear. The germline V and J ends were trimmed by 7 bases and 4 bases, with 13 bases remaining between them. Germline CDR1 is SNHLY and CDR2 is FYNNEI. The CDR3 is made up of 13 amino acids. The CDR3 protein is CASTSEGATEAFF. The CDR3 region has the DNA TGTGCCAGCACCTCCGAGGGCGCCACTGAAGCTTTCTTT.

The gene calls are TRBV11-3 and TRBJ2-5, with 9 positions matching TRBD2. With V trimmed by 6 bases and J by 4 bases, 0 bases remained unmatched. Germline V lookup: CDR1 SGHNT, CDR2 YENEEA. CDR3 size: 12 residues. CDR3 nucleotides: TGTGCCAGCAGAGCGGGAGGAGAGACCCAGTACTTC. This gives the protein CASRAGGETQYF.

The genes are TRBV7-9 and TRBJ1-2; 8 bases are shared with TRBD1. The CDR3 sequence is 16 residues long. V lost 5 bases to trimming and J lost 4 bases; unmatched junction nucleotides: 12. Germline loops: CDR1 SEHNR, CDR2 FQNEAQ (reference sequence). The CDR3 is CASSPPRTGTGYGYTF. The CDR3 coding sequence is TGTGCCAGCAGCCCACCCAGGACAGGGACAGGCTATGGCTACACCTTC.

This clone was seen only a few times. The V call is TRBV4-1, the J call TRBJ1-6, with TRBD1 matching over 7 bases. Germline V gene data show CDR1 as MGHRA and CDR2 as YSYEKL. The trim removed 4 bases at V and 7 bases at J, leaving 10 bases unmatched. The CDR3 has 16 residues. The CDR3 nucleotides are TGCGCCAGCAGCCCTGGATTGACAGGGCGCAATTCACCCCTCCACTTT. Amino acid sequence: CASSPGLTGRNSPLHF.